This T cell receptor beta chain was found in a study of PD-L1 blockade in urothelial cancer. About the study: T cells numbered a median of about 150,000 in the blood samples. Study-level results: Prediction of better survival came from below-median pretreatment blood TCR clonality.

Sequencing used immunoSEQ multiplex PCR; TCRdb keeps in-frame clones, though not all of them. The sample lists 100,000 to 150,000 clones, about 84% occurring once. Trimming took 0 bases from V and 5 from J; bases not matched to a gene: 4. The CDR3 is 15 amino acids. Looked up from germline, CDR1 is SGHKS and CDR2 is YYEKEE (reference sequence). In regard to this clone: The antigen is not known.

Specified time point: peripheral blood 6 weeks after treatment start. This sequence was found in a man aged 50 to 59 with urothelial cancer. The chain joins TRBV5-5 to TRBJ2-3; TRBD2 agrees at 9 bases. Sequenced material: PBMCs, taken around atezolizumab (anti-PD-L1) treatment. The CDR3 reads CASSLVAGAVDTQYF. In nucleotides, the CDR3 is TGTGCCAGCAGCTTGGTAGCGGGAGCGGTAGATACGCAGTATTTT.